A single sample is the source of the 9 T cell receptor beta chains below, sequenced in a study of cytomegalovirus exposure and HLA in healthy donors. Amplification used 60 Vbeta primers and 13 Jbeta primers. Some clones are missing from TCRdb's copy, which holds only in-frame ones; the method was immunoSEQ multiplex PCR. The data show about 69,000 clones, with around 68% seen just once and approximately 11% held by the top ten. Sequenced: PBMCs. Receptors originate from a woman in her 30s in good health and CMV-seronegative.

This chain links TRBV2 with TRBJ2-2; D may be TRBD1 (6 bases). The CDR3 runs to 14 residues. Trimming removed 6 bases at V and 4 bases at J, with 12 bases between. Germline-derived CDR1 and CDR2 are SNHLY and FYNNEI. DNA of the CDR3: TGTGCCAGCAGAGGACAGTTGGGCACCGGGGAGCTGTTTTTT. It specifies CASRGQLGTGELFF. Full variable domain (remainder filled in from reference TRBV2 and TRBJ2-2): EPEVTQTPSHQVTQMGQEVILRCVPISNHLYFYWYRQILGQKVEFLVSFYNNEISEKSEIFDDQFSVERPDGSNFTLKIRSTKLEDSAMYFCASRGQLGTGELFFGEGSRLTVL.

In this sample, this clone turned up a few times. The J gene is TRBJ2-2, the V gene TRBV11-3, with 8 bases that match TRBD1. Germline loops: CDR1 SGHNT, CDR2 YENEEA. Germline trimming cut 5 bases from V and 7 bases from J; bases unmatched to any gene: 6. CDR3 length equals 14 residues. In DNA, the CDR3 is TGTGCCAGCAGCCGGACAGGGAAGGACGGGGAGCTGTTTTTT. Its translation: CASSRTGKDGELFF.

A note on this clone: The junction departs from the called germline gene at one end, perhaps through a read error. The V gene is TRBV28, the J gene TRBJ1-6; a possible D gene is TRBD1 (5 bases). Looked up from germline, CDR1 is MDHEN and CDR2 is SYDVKM. The CDR3 is made up of 15 amino acids. DNA of the CDR3: TGTGCCGGGGTCGGGGGGTACTCCTATAATTCCCCCCTCCACTTT. It is translated as CAGVGGYSYNSPLHF.

The table lists this clone with a count of one. V and J are TRBV6-5 and TRBJ2-5, with 9 bases identical to TRBD2. Per the germline V gene, CDR1 is MNHEY and CDR2 is SVGAGI. The ends lost 4 bases at V and 10 bases at J; junction bases unmatched: 4. The CDR3 runs 12 residues. CDR3 in amino acids: CASSSLAGYQYF. CDR3 bases: TGTGCCAGCAGTTCCCTAGCGGGATACCAGTACTTC.

This clone was detected a few times. The chain couples TRBV4-1 to TRBJ2-5; TRBD2 matches 9 bases. CDR3 length equals 16 residues. The germline V gene has CDR1 MGHRA and CDR2 YSYEKL. V lost 0 bases, J lost 1 base, and 3 bases stayed unmatched. CDR3: CASSQDQAGGQETQYF. In DNA, the CDR3 is TGCGCCAGCAGCCAAGATCAAGCGGGGGGCCAAGAGACCCAGTACTTC.

Remarks on this clone: Relative to the germline gene, one junction end is altered; a read error may explain this. This rearrangement joins TRBV4-3 to TRBJ2-2, with 11 bases identical to TRBD2. CDR3 length equals 22 residues. Germline assignment: CDR1 LGHNA and CDR2 YSLEER. The CDR3 here is CASSQAPTSGEEYRADTGELSF. The CDR3 nucleotides read TGCGCCAGCAGCCAGGCCCCGACTAGCGGGGAAGAATATCGGGCGGACACCGGGGAGCTGTCTTTT.

Only one count was recorded for this clone. The gene calls are TRBV4-2 and TRBJ2-3, with TRBD1 identical over 7 bases. Germline V gene lookup returns CDR1 LGHNA and CDR2 YNFKEQ. After removal of 1 base from V and 2 bases from J, the junction contained 3 bases not matched to a gene. CDR3 length: 15 amino acids. The DNA for the CDR3 is TGTGCCAGCAGCCAAGGACAGGGTGACACAGATACGCAGTATTTT. Its translation is CASSQGQGDTDTQYF.

The chain couples TRBV29-1 to TRBJ2-5; tentative D call: TRBD2 (5 bases). The CDR3 sequence is 16 residues long. The V and J ends lost 3 bases and 5 bases respectively, with 22 bases between them. The germline V gene encodes CDR1 SQVTM and CDR2 ANQGSEA. CDR3 residues: CSVDAQDGPPGETQYF. DNA for the CDR3: TGCAGCGTTGACGCCCAGGACGGACCCCCGGGGGAGACCCAGTACTTC.

V usage is TRBV6-6 and J usage is TRBJ2-5; 14 bases fit TRBD2. Trimming cost V 6 bases and J 5 bases; bases outside gene matches: 2. Per the germline V gene, CDR1 is MNHNY and CDR2 is SVGAGI (reference sequence). The CDR3 is 14 residues long. The CDR3 loop reads CASSRTSGGETQYF. In DNA form, the CDR3 reads TGTGCCAGCAGCCGGACTAGCGGGGGGGAGACCCAGTACTTC.